Reported below is one T cell receptor beta chain. This entry belongs to a study of Ad26.COV2.S vaccination and SARS-CoV-2 variants. The CDR3 consists of 13 residues. V was clipped by 7 bases and J by 7 bases, with 14 bases between them. CDR1 and CDR2 (germline): SEHNR, FQNEAQ (reference sequence). The assay was immunoSEQ multiplex PCR, and TCRdb's table has in-frame clones only and misses some. The table lists 350,000 to 500,000 clones, less than 95% of them singletons. Treatment defined: some 20 received Ad26.COV2.S at low or high dose, single or two shots; about 5 received placebo; per-sample allocation not given. The samples were gathered on day 63 after the first injection of vaccine or placebo.

Sequences were derived from peripheral blood, sampled in a trial of Ad26.COV2.S vaccine versus placebo. This rearrangement joins TRBV7-9 to TRBJ2-1; D not certain. The source is a person aged 18-65 years who received the Ad26.COV2.S COVID-19 vaccine or a placebo. In nucleotides, the CDR3 is TGTGCCAGCACATATGTCGGTGAAAATGAGCAGTTCTTC. Its protein is CASTYVGENEQFF.